The 14 T cell receptor beta chains below all came from one sample that was sequenced in a study of T cell responses to AZD1222 COVID-19 vaccine. The protocol was immunoSEQ multiplex PCR, while the TCRdb copy is restricted to in-frame clones and leaves out a portion. Found here are around 130,000 clones, 80% to 95% of them singletons; the top ten hold approximately 2%. The sample in question was peripheral blood, obtained 28 days after the second AZD1222 dose. These receptors were obtained from an adult who received the AZD1222 COVID-19 vaccine.

V usage is TRBV11-1 and J usage is TRBJ2-3; 8 bases agree with TRBD2. The CDR3 extends over 16 amino acids. V trimming: 2 bases; J trimming: 0 bases; junction bases outside the gene matches: 4. Germline loops: CDR1 SGHAT, CDR2 FQDESV (reference sequence). CDR3 sequence (DNA): TGTGCCAGCAGCTTATGGTCTAGCGGGAGCACAGATACGCAGTATTTT. Protein sequence: CASSLWSSGSTDTQYF.

DNA of the CDR3: TGTGCCAGCTCTGGGGGCAGGGGGTTTGGCACTGAAGCTTTCTTT. Encoded protein: CASSGGRGFGTEAFF. The chain uses TRBV7-9 and TRBJ1-1; 7 nucleotides match TRBD1. Germline trimming cut 8 bases from V and 4 bases from J; bases unmatched to any gene: 13. The CDR3 covers 15 residues. From germline, CDR1 is SEHNR and CDR2 FQNEAQ (reference sequence).

The rearrangement joins TRBV6-2 or TRBV6-3 to TRBJ1-2; D may be TRBD1 (5 bases). This CDR3 is built from 14 residues. V was shortened by 3 bases and J by 6 bases, with 14 bases between the two germline ends. CDR1 and CDR2 (germline): MNHEY, SVGEGT. In DNA, the CDR3 is TGTGCCAGCAGTTATGGGGCGAATGGAGATGGCTACACCTTC. It codes for CASSYGANGDGYTF.

The chain carries TRBV5-1 and TRBJ1-1, with 7 nucleotides matching TRBD1. CDR3 length: 16 amino acids. V shed 1 base and J 0 bases; nucleotides not matched to a gene: 6. In germline, CDR1 is SGHRS, CDR2 YFSETQ. The CDR3 DNA reads TGCGCCAGCAGCTTGTCAGGGGGGACGATGAACACTGAAGCTTTCTTT. This sequence encodes CASSLSGGTMNTEAFF.

The gene calls are TRBV11-2 and TRBJ2-7, with no clear D. Trimming stripped 0 bases from V and 1 base from J, with 7 bases between. From germline, CDR1 is SGHAT and CDR2 FQNNGV. The CDR3 totals 14 residues. DNA for the CDR3: TGTGCCAGCAGCTTAGACGCGGATTCCTACGAGCAGTACTTC. It translates to CASSLDADSYEQYF.

This chain connects TRBV6-5 to TRBJ1-2; a possible D gene is TRBD1 (6 bases). CDR1 is MNHEY, CDR2 SVGAGI, per germline. The CDR3 is 13 residues long. V lost 8 bases and J lost 8, with 18 bases in between. This CDR3 is CASGTGPLGGYTF. For the CDR3, the DNA is TGTGCCAGCGGAACAGGGCCCCTCGGAGGCTACACCTTC.

This clone occurred a few times. The chain joins TRBV7-9 to TRBJ1-1; TRBD1 is a possible D gene (6 bases). Trimming removed 2 bases from V and 1 base from J, with 11 bases in between. The germline CDR1 and CDR2 sequences are SEHNR and FQNEAQ (reference sequence). The CDR3 loop spans 15 amino acids. CDR3 DNA: TGTGCCAGCAGCTTATTGGGGGGCGGGAACACTGAAGCTTTCTTT. Translation: CASSLLGGGNTEAFF.

V gene TRBV5-4 combines with J gene TRBJ1-1; tentatively, D is TRBD1 (6 bases). V lost 1 base and J 7 bases, leaving 11 bases between the germline ends. CDR3 size: 13 residues. Germline V lookup: CDR1 SGHNT, CDR2 YYREEE (reference sequence). The CDR3 coding sequence is TGTGCCAGCAGCTTGTCAGGGGTGATTGAAGCTTTCTTT. This translates into CASSLSGVIEAFF.

CDR3 sequence (DNA): TGTGCCAGCAGTCTACCGGGCAGCTCCTATAATTCACCCCTCCACTTT. It encodes CASSLPGSSYNSPLHF. The chain carries TRBV28 and TRBJ1-6, with unresolved D. The CDR3 consists of 16 residues. Deletions cut 5 bases from V and 0 bases from J, with 11 bases between. Germline loops: CDR1 MDHEN, CDR2 SYDVKM.

This clone has only one observation. This sequence joins TRBV6-6 and TRBJ2-1; D perhaps matches TRBD1 (5 bases). Trimming left V 7 bases short and J 1 base short, with 14 bases between. In germline, CDR1 is MNHNY, CDR2 SVGAGI (reference sequence). The CDR3 runs to 15 residues. The CDR3 loop reads CASTSGLGSYNEQFF. As DNA, the CDR3 is TGTGCCAGCACCTCAGGGCTGGGGTCCTACAATGAGCAGTTCTTC.

This clone was seen a single time. The rearrangement links TRBV2 to TRBJ2-7; D call uncertain. Between the trimmed V and J ends, which lost 8 bases and 7 bases, there was a span of 9 bases. The germline gives CDR1 SNHLY, CDR2 FYNNEI. The CDR3 has 10 amino acids. CDR3 sequence (DNA): TGTGCCAGCGCGCTGAGAGAGCAGTACGTC. Translating it yields CASALREQYV.

This clone has a single count. V and J are TRBV4-1 and TRBJ2-3, with TRBD2 matching 13 bases. Germline V gives CDR1 MGHRA, CDR2 YSYEKL. This CDR3 is built from 15 residues. V shed 1 base, J shed 7 bases, and the junction held 2 bases outside the gene matches. CDR3 sequence (DNA): TGCGCCAGCAGCCAAGGACTAGCGGGAGGTTATACGCAGTATTTT. It encodes CASSQGLAGGYTQYF.

J is TRBJ1-1 and V is TRBV5-1, with a weak D call TRBD1 (6 bases). The CDR3 sequence is 14 residues long. V was shortened by 2 bases and J by 7 bases, with 15 bases between the two germline ends. Germline V lookup: CDR1 SGHRS, CDR2 YFSETQ. For the CDR3, the DNA is TGCGCCAGCAGCTTTCAACAGGGATCCGGTGAAGCTTTCTTT. Translation: CASSFQQGSGEAFF.

The chain carries TRBV27 and TRBJ1-5, with a weak D call TRBD1 (5 bases). V dropped 5 bases and J dropped 2 bases, with 13 bases sitting between them. The CDR3 runs to 15 residues. The germline gives CDR1 MNHEY, CDR2 SMNVEV (reference sequence). CDR3 region: CASSIGTGGNQPQHF. The CDR3, as DNA: TGTGCCAGCAGTATAGGGACGGGAGGCAATCAGCCCCAGCATTTT.